This entry concerns a single T cell receptor (beta chain). The antigen this receptor binds is unknown. Base-call qualities are not available, and no considerably larger clone is one nucleotide away. The CDR3 runs 13 residues from the cysteine to the phenylalanine. The only DNA kept is the CDR3, 39 bases in frame from the first base. CDR1 and CDR2, per the germline V gene, are SGHVS and FNYEAQ. V was cut back by 4 bases and J by 2 bases, leaving a gap of 7 bases between them. Sorted unstimulated T cells, along with proliferating T cells recovered from mixed lymphocyte reactions, underwent TCRbeta CDR3 sequencing. Fresh whole blood from roughly ten HLA-typed healthy donors served as the source for isolating PBMCs. Library construction relied on the immunoSEQ multiplex PCR assay. Each sample had some 94,000 TCR templates assayed by the deep sequencing platform. Genomic DNA extracted from sorted T cells was the material used for TCRbeta CDR3 sequencing. As for how the authors treated the data: The R programming language was used for the clonal analysis of the TCRbeta CDR3 data. Alloreactive CD4+ and CD8+ clones were identified by comparing unstimulated samples to CFSE-low samples taken after the reaction. Regulatory or non-regulatory origin of alloreactive CD4+ clones was assigned by matching sequences to the sorted unstimulated Treg and non-Treg repertoires. In its TCRdb copy, this immuneACCESS table keeps in-frame sequences only and misses some clones. Where compared with another copy, unresolved V genes explain less than half of these, and the others have no known cause. For V, J and clone size, that table is used; D and trimming come from the DNA. Present in this sample are 80,000 to 130,000 clones, approximately 91% of which were seen just once. The top ten clones comprise just over 2.5% of the sample.

This sample was taken from a study of siplizumab effects on memory and regulatory T cells (dated by TCRdb to the late 2010s). Concerning the study at large: The effect of the anti-CD2 antibody siplizumab on alloreactive T-cell subsets was examined in allogeneic mixed lymphocyte reactions constructed from human PBMCs.

Broad study findings and their caveats: Unstimulated naive T cells appeared more diverse than memory T cells, and naive cells seemed to contribute substantially to the alloresponse. Among mappable alloreactive CD4+ clones, an average Treg-derived fraction of about 70% was observed with siplizumab, compared with roughly 27% in control reactions. For roughly 75-96% of proliferating CD4+ or CD8+ clones, no naive or memory phenotype could be assigned. Because sequences at frequencies below about 10^-5 were poorly captured, only a minor fraction of alloreactive clones could be mapped back to unstimulated subsets. Siplizumab significantly lowered the cumulative frequency of alloreactive sequences that could be traced to unstimulated CD4+ memory T cells. No functional confirmation was obtained for the suppressive function of proliferating Tregs from siplizumab cultures.

The sequenced sample consisted of CD4+ T cells sorted from blood. The TCR originated in a human donor in good health. Some clones in this sample may be carry-over from other donors' samples. The rearranged segments are TRBV7-6 and TRBJ2-3, with the identity of the D gene unclear. The DNA reads TGTGCCAGCAGCTCTAGGGACACAGATACGCAGTATTTT. Its amino acids are CASSSRDTDTQYF.